Following are 13 T cell receptor beta chains from one sample sequenced in a study of blood T cell repertoires in COVID-19. TCRdb's table, derived via immunoSEQ multiplex PCR, lists solely in-frame clones and lacks some. Of 90,000 to 120,000 clones listed, 91% are singletons. The material sequenced was peripheral blood. These receptors all come from a human donor in a cohort sampled during active COVID-19.

The J gene is TRBJ1-5, the V gene TRBV2, with D perhaps matching TRBD1 (5 bases). Germline V gives CDR1 SNHLY, CDR2 FYNNEI. The CDR3 extends over 19 amino acids. The ends were cut back, 1 base at V and 0 bases at J, with 19 bases in the middle. CDR3 loop: CASSEVLIGGTHSNQPQHF. DNA of the CDR3: TGTGCCAGCAGTGAAGTCTTGATCGGGGGGACCCATAGCAATCAGCCCCAGCATTTT.

The chain recombines TRBV5-6 with TRBJ2-1, with D tentatively TRBD1 (5 bases). The CDR3 covers 16 residues. From germline, CDR1 is SGHDT and CDR2 YYEEEE. V lost 3 bases, J lost 3 bases, and 16 bases lay in between. The CDR3 is CASSSQGLLDYNEQFF. The DNA for the CDR3 is TGTGCCAGCAGCTCCCAGGGTTTATTGGACTACAATGAGCAGTTCTTC.

This chain links TRBV18 with TRBJ2-3; 10 positions agree with TRBD1. This CDR3 contains 15 residues. V shed 4 bases, J shed 3 bases, and the junction held 4 bases outside the gene matches. The germline gives CDR1 KGHSH, CDR2 LQKENI. The CDR3 loop reads CASSRGTGATDTQYF. Here the CDR3 DNA reads TGTGCCAGCTCACGGGGGACAGGGGCGACAGATACGCAGTATTTT.

The chain is built from TRBV7-8 and TRBJ2-7; the D gene is possibly TRBD1 (5 bases). CDR3 length equals 14 residues. V was shortened by 2 bases and J by 2 bases, with 10 bases between the two germline ends. Germline values: CDR1 SGHVS, CDR2 FQNEAQ. The CDR3 region has the DNA TGTGCCAGCAGCTTACGACAGAGCCCCTACGAGCAGTACTTC. Its translation is CASSLRQSPYEQYF.

The chain recombines TRBV14 with TRBJ2-2; D is possibly TRBD2 (5 bases). CDR1 and CDR2 (germline): SGHDN, FVKESK. Between the trimmed V and J ends, which lost 1 base and 8 bases, there was a span of 11 bases. The CDR3 length is 14 residues. The CDR3 here is CASSQATGWGELFF. For the CDR3, the DNA is TGTGCCAGCAGCCAAGCCACGGGATGGGGGGAGCTGTTTTTT. The variable domain in full, with the rest retrieved from reference TRBV14 and TRBJ2-2, is EAGVTQFPSHSVIEKGQTVTLRCDPISGHDNLYWYRRVMGKEIKFLLHFVKESKQDESGMPNNRFLAERTGGTYSTLKVQPAELEDSGVYFCASSQATGWGELFFGEGSRLTVL.

V is TRBV14 and J is TRBJ2-7; 13 bases agree with TRBD2. CDR3 length: 16 residues. The germline V gene has CDR1 SGHDN and CDR2 FVKESK. V lost 3 bases to trimming and J lost 4 bases; unmatched junction nucleotides: 6. The CDR3 sequence is CASSHPGLAGVYEQYF. The CDR3 DNA follows: TGTGCCAGCAGCCACCCCGGACTAGCGGGAGTTTACGAGCAGTACTTC.

The chain employs TRBV28 and TRBJ1-5, with 8 bases fitting TRBD1. The CDR3 spans 16 residues. With V trimmed by 7 bases and J by 0 bases, 8 bases remained unmatched. Germline values: CDR1 MDHEN, CDR2 SYDVKM. The DNA for the CDR3 is TGTGCCAGCACCGTTCGACAGGGGAATAGCAATCAGCCCCAGCATTTT. This sequence encodes CASTVRQGNSNQPQHF.

As to this clone: The sample holds other DNA sequences that translate to the same CDR3. This chain uses TRBV9 with TRBJ2-6; no reliable D call. In germline, CDR1 is SGDLS, CDR2 YYNGEE. Trimming left V 4 bases short and J 0 bases short, with 5 bases between. The CDR3 is made up of 14 amino acids. The CDR3 DNA sequence: TGTGCCAGCAGCCGGGTCTCTGGGGCCAACGTCCTGACTTTC. Translation: CASSRVSGANVLTF.

The rearrangement joins TRBV7-2 to TRBJ2-5; TRBD2 agrees at 8 bases. The CDR3 sequence is 14 residues long. From germline, CDR1 is SGHTA and CDR2 FQGNSA. The junction had 5 bases not matched to a gene; V was cut back by 4 bases and J by 4 bases. The CDR3 DNA reads as TGTGCCAGCAGCTCGATGAGCGGGAGAGAGACCCAGTACTTC. As protein: CASSSMSGRETQYF. Based on the CDR3 plus reference TRBV7-2 and TRBJ2-5, the full variable domain is GAGVSQSPSNKVTEKGKDVELRCDPISGHTALYWYRQSLGQGLEFLIYFQGNSAPDKSGLPSDRFSAERTGGSVSTLTIQRTQQEDSAVYLCASSSMSGRETQYFGPGTRLLVL.

This clone was detected once. The V and J genes are TRBV28 and TRBJ2-1, with 12 positions matching TRBD2. This CDR3 contains 17 residues. Germline trimming cut 4 bases from V and 8 bases from J; bases unmatched to any gene: 12. The germline V gene encodes CDR1 MDHEN and CDR2 SYDVKM. The CDR3 DNA is TGTGCCAGCAGTTCCCTACACCGACTAGCGGGAGTTTATGAGCAGTTCTTC. It is translated as CASSSLHRLAGVYEQFF. Variable domain in full (rest from reference TRBV28 and TRBJ2-1): DVKVTQSSRYLVKRTGEKVFLECVQDMDHENMFWYRQDPGLGLRLIYFSYDVKMKEKGDIPEGYSVSREKKERFSLILESASTNQTSMYLCASSSLHRLAGVYEQFFGPGTRLTVL.

This sequence joins TRBV19 and TRBJ2-7, with 14 bases aligning to TRBD2. V gave up 5 bases and J gave up 3 bases; unmatched junction bases: 6. CDR1 is LNHDA and CDR2 is SQIVND in the germline V gene (reference sequence). The CDR3 extends over 16 amino acids. The CDR3 loop is CASSHRGTSGGYEQYF. The CDR3 bases are TGTGCCAGTAGTCATAGAGGGACTAGCGGGGGCTACGAGCAGTACTTC.

Remarks on this clone: Mismatch with germline at one junction end may stem from a read error. The chain recombines TRBV19 with TRBJ2-1, with 7 bases matching TRBD2. CDR3 length: 15 amino acids. The germline gives CDR1 LNHDA, CDR2 SQIVND (reference sequence). The CDR3 loop reads CASRIAGRAVNEQFF. The DNA for the CDR3 is TGTGCCAGTAGGATAGCGGGTCGTGCGGTCAATGAGCAGTTCTTC.

This clone occurred once. This chain connects TRBV3-1 (or the pseudogene TRBV3-2) to TRBJ1-6; D might be TRBD1 (5 bases). V dropped 1 base and J dropped 14 bases, with 18 bases sitting between them. Germline assignment: CDR1 LGHDT and CDR2 YNNKEL (reference sequence). The CDR3 spans 15 residues. CDR3 sequence: CASSQGYGGKWALHF. The CDR3 DNA reads TGTGCCAGCAGCCAAGGCTATGGGGGGAAGTGGGCCCTCCACTTT.